Listed here is a single T cell receptor beta chain. The antigen this receptor binds is unknown. No quality values exist for individual bases; no much larger clone is one base distant. In the ophthalmopathy patients, disease was moderately to severely active, with a Clinical Activity Score of 3 or more, a NOSPECS grade of 4 or more, and a duration of less than 3 months. Any patient with an uncontrolled infection, another autoimmune disease, pregnancy or lactation was excluded. Diagnoses were established on the basis of clinical symptoms, serum thyroxine and TRAb, thyroid ultrasound, and orbital computed tomography. Ficoll-Paque density gradient centrifugation was used to isolate PBMCs from about 9 ml of fresh peripheral blood. Trizol reagent was used to extract total RNA, and RNA quality was then checked on an Agilent 2100 Bioanalyzer. The TCR beta CDR3 regions were amplified from RNA transcripts. The TCR CDR3 was subjected to a first round of RT-PCR using the HTBI primer set and the Qiagen OneStep RT-PCR kit. Libraries were constructed in a second round of multiplex PCR, after which size selection and purification were carried out. Paired-end sequencing of the libraries was performed with 100 bp reads on an Illumina HiSeq2000. The study's processing was this. SOAPnuke was used to process the raw data, throwing out any read that contained adapters or uncalled bases, had a mean Phred below 15, or lacked an exact constant-primer or identifier match. COPE v1.2.5 was used to merge high-quality paired reads, and clonotypes were defined as unique nucleotide sequences. MiTCR v1.1 was used to align clonotypes to the IMGT TRBV, TRBD and TRBJ reference segments. Analysis was restricted to V-J combinations with a frequency above 0.0001, which covered about 99% of repertoires. The TCS score was defined as the ratio of F50 (clonal expansion) to E x V (chaos), calculated using BLOSUM62-based TCRdist between CDR3 peptides within each V-J. Welch's t-statistics and random forest reduced around 520 V-J features to 13, which were used in a naive Bayes classifier (R e1071). TCRdb took the public reads, trimmed them with fastp at Q25, ran MiXCR for clone calling and kept in-frame beta chains. CDR3 protein duplicates are merged, each entry listing the most common genes and DNA. TCRdb's processing, not the authors' own work, is the source of the V and J calls. This sample lists around 300,000 distinct CDR3 sequences; around 19% were detected once. Under 40% of the sample comes from the top ten.

The germline V gene (reference sequence) gives CDR1 as DFQATT and CDR2 as SNEGSKA. Measured from the cysteine to the phenylalanine, the CDR3 is 15 residues long. Just CDR3 DNA is preserved here, 45 bases in frame from base 1. V is pruned by 5 bases and J by 1 base, leaving 9 bases of the junction without a gene match. These data come from a study of T cells in Graves' hyperthyroidism and ophthalmopathy (dated by TCRdb to about 2019). The study in broad terms: Peripheral blood samples were taken at initial diagnosis, before any treatment was given. The paper reports TCR Vbeta CDR3 sequencing of approximately 140 peripheral blood samples: around 45 ophthalmopathy, under 80 hyperthyroidism and roughly 17 progressor patients. Thyroid tissue and blood T-cell repertoires from over 5 Graves' hyperthyroidism patients were also compared in the study. A discovery cohort of about a hundred patients, roughly 45 with Graves' ophthalmopathy and over 55 with stable Graves' hyperthyroidism, was used to find distinguishing TCR V-J signatures. Prospective prediction of ophthalmopathy was tested in an independent validation cohort consisting of fewer than 20 hyperthyroidism patients and around 16 patients who later progressed to ophthalmopathy. After sampling, hyperthyroidism patients received methimazole starting at 30 mg daily, and ophthalmopathy patients received high-dose intravenous methylprednisolone. For training and testing, the 100 or so patients in the discovery cohort were randomly divided in a 7:3 ratio. What the work shows at the level of the full study, not this receptor alone: Most expanded thyroid clonotypes (frequency above 0.001) were also detected in blood, a finding suggesting that blood repertoires may reflect thyroid immune responses. A model built on a 13 V-J signature distinguished ophthalmopathy from stable hyperthyroidism, reaching around 88% sensitivity and about 81% specificity in cross-validation and 80%/75% in testing. Sample size was not statistically predetermined, and blinding of investigators to group allocation was not performed. In validation, progression to ophthalmopathy was predicted by the model with about 70% sensitivity and 72.22% specificity, a median of 6.5 months before onset.

The receptor chain draws on TRBV20-1 and TRBJ2-3, and 7 junctional nucleotides match TRBD2. The sample comprised blood. The sequence derives from a man aged 45-65 years with Graves' ophthalmopathy. This receptor has the CDR3 CSAPPGRPRTDTQYF. The DNA is TGCAGTGCTCCCCCCGGGAGGCCCCGCACAGATACGCAGTATTTT.